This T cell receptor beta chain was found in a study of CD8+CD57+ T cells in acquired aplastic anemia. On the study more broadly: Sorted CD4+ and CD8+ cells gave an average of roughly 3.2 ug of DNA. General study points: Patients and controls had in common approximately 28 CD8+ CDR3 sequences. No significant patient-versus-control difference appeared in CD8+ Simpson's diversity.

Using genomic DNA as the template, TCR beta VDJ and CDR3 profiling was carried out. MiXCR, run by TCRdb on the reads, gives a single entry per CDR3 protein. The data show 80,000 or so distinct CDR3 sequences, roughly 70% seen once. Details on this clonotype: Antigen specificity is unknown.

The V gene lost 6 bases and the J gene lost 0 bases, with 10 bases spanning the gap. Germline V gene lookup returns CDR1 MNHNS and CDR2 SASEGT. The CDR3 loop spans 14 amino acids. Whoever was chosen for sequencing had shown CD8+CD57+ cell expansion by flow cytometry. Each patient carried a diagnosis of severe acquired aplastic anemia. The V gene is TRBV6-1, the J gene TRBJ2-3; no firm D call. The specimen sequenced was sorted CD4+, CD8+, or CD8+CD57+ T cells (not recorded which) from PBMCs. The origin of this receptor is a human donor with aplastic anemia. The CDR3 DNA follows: TGTGCCAGCAGCCCAACGGCTAGCACAGATACGCAGTATTTT. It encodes CASSPTASTDTQYF.